Listed below are T cell receptor beta chains from one sample, sequenced in a study of post-analysis software for immune sequencing data. TCRdb analysed the PCR reads with MiXCR anew, one entry per CDR3 protein. The repertoire holds around 250,000 distinct CDR3 sequences, with 35% to 40% as singletons. The sample was blood. These receptor sequences come from a girl aged 5 to 17 with multiple sclerosis. CDR3s include the opening cysteine and the closing phenylalanine or tryptophan. The order of the fields is V gene, clone size, J gene, D gene, CDR3 protein, CDR3 DNA. A D gene is named only where the DNA matches it firmly. Size is stated for part of the rows, as once, few or many counts, or as a class when the clone is expanded.

V gene: TRBV20-1; clone size: few; J gene: TRBJ1-1; D gene: TRBD1; CDR3 protein: CSAPDRVNTEAFF; CDR3 DNA: TGCAGTGCTCCCGACAGGGTAAACACTGAAGCTTTCTTT
V gene: TRBV4-1; clone size: NA; J gene: TRBJ2-7; D gene: NA; CDR3 protein: CASSQESRYEQYF; CDR3 DNA: TGCGCCAGCAGCCAAGAGTCTAGGTACGAGCAGTACTTC
V gene: TRBV20-1; clone size: few; J gene: TRBJ1-2; D gene: TRBD1; CDR3 protein: CSARAPDRGDGYTF; CDR3 DNA: TGCAGTGCTAGAGCCCCCGACAGGGGTGACGGCTACACCTTC
V gene: TRBV12-3/TRBV12-4; clone size: many; J gene: TRBJ2-1; D gene: TRBD2; CDR3 protein: CASSFRTSSYNEQFF; CDR3 DNA: TGTGCCAGCAGTTTCCGGACTAGCAGCTACAATGAGCAGTTCTTC
V gene: TRBV7-2; clone size: NA; J gene: TRBJ1-5; D gene: NA; CDR3 protein: CASSNPTGSRPQHF; CDR3 DNA: TGTGCCAGCAGCAACCCGACCGGGTCGCGTCCCCAGCATTTT
V gene: TRBV7-2; clone size: NA; J gene: TRBJ2-1; D gene: NA; CDR3 protein: CASSPGQSKFF; CDR3 DNA: TGTGCCAGCAGCCCCGGACAGTCAAAGTTCTTC
V gene: TRBV6-1; clone size: many; J gene: TRBJ1-2; D gene: NA; CDR3 protein: CASSFTGGYTF; CDR3 DNA: TGTGCCAGCAGTTTCACAGGAGGCTACACCTTC
V gene: TRBV12-3/TRBV12-4; clone size: many; J gene: TRBJ2-5; D gene: TRBD1; CDR3 protein: CASRQTGIQETQYF; CDR3 DNA: TGTGCCAGCAGGCAGACAGGGATACAAGAGACCCAGTACTTC
V gene: TRBV20-1; clone size: medium-sized; J gene: TRBJ2-3; D gene: NA; CDR3 protein: CSARAKRERDTDTQYF; CDR3 DNA: TGCAGTGCTAGAGCGAAACGGGAACGAGACACAGATACGCAGTATTTT
V gene: TRBV29-1; clone size: many; J gene: TRBJ2-1; D gene: NA; CDR3 protein: CSVRQHNEQFF; CDR3 DNA: TGCAGCGTGCGACAGCACAATGAGCAGTTCTTC
V gene: TRBV4-2; clone size: NA; J gene: TRBJ1-1; D gene: NA; CDR3 protein: CASSGGSTEAFF; CDR3 DNA: TGTGCCAGCAGCGGGGGGAGCACTGAAGCTTTCTTT
V gene: TRBV15; clone size: few; J gene: TRBJ2-2; D gene: NA; CDR3 protein: CATSRDLWDSEPNTGERFF; CDR3 DNA: TGTGCCACCAGCAGAGACCTTTGGGACTCAGAACCGAACACCGGGGAGCGGTTTTTT
V gene: TRBV6-2/TRBV6-3; clone size: NA; J gene: TRBJ2-3; D gene: TRBD2; CDR3 protein: CASSQSGREADTQYF; CDR3 DNA: TGTGCCAGCAGCCAAAGCGGGAGGGAGGCAGATACGCAGTATTTT
V gene: TRBV7-6; clone size: few; J gene: TRBJ1-2; D gene: NA; CDR3 protein: CASSPQGRSYGYTF; CDR3 DNA: TGTGCCAGCAGCCCGCAGGGCAGAAGCTATGGCTACACCTTC
V gene: TRBV19; clone size: NA; J gene: TRBJ1-1; D gene: NA; CDR3 protein: CASSINRRGSTEAFF; CDR3 DNA: TGTGCCAGTAGTATAAACAGGCGGGGAAGCACTGAAGCTTTCTTT
V gene: TRBV20-1; clone size: NA; J gene: TRBJ2-5; D gene: TRBD2; CDR3 protein: CSAKTLGLGETQYF; CDR3 DNA: TGCAGTGCTAAGACCTTGGGACTAGGAGAGACCCAGTACTTC
V gene: TRBV5-1; clone size: many; J gene: TRBJ2-3; D gene: TRBD2; CDR3 protein: CASSQQLAGRTDTQYF; CDR3 DNA: TGCGCCAGCAGCCAACAACTAGCGGGTAGGACAGATACGCAGTATTTT
V gene: TRBV28; clone size: many; J gene: TRBJ1-5; D gene: TRBD1; CDR3 protein: CASSFWDRGRQPQHF; CDR3 DNA: TGTGCCAGCAGTTTCTGGGACAGGGGTCGGCAGCCCCAGCATTTT
V gene: TRBV3-1; clone size: few; J gene: TRBJ2-1; D gene: TRBD2; CDR3 protein: CASSHSSGKGTYNEQFF; CDR3 DNA: TGTGCCAGCAGCCACTCTAGCGGGAAGGGGACCTACAATGAGCAGTTCTTC
V gene: TRBV10-3; clone size: NA; J gene: TRBJ2-4; D gene: NA; CDR3 protein: CAITDFGRLEQYF; CDR3 DNA: TGTGCCATCACGGACTTCGGCCGATTGGAGCAGTACTTC
V gene: TRBV20-1; clone size: NA; J gene: TRBJ2-1; D gene: NA; CDR3 protein: CSAISRGGSYNEQFF; CDR3 DNA: TGCAGTGCCATCAGTAGAGGTGGCTCCTACAATGAGCAGTTCTTC
V gene: TRBV9; clone size: NA; J gene: TRBJ2-7; D gene: NA; CDR3 protein: CASSVAQENYEQYF; CDR3 DNA: TGTGCCAGCAGCGTAGCTCAGGAAAACTACGAGCAGTACTTC
V gene: TRBV28; clone size: many; J gene: TRBJ2-1; D gene: TRBD1; CDR3 protein: CASSPASGQYNEQFF; CDR3 DNA: TGTGCCAGCAGCCCCGCTTCGGGACAGTACAATGAGCAGTTCTTC
V gene: TRBV4-2; clone size: NA; J gene: TRBJ2-7; D gene: NA; CDR3 protein: CASSQDAGYYEQYF; CDR3 DNA: TGTGCCAGCAGCCAAGATGCCGGGTACTACGAGCAGTACTTC
V gene: TRBV7-2; clone size: NA; J gene: TRBJ2-1; D gene: TRBD2; CDR3 protein: CASSLGTQAGGSNEQFF; CDR3 DNA: TGTGCCAGCAGCTTAGGGACTCAAGCGGGGGGCTCGAATGAGCAGTTCTTC
V gene: TRBV7-2; clone size: NA; J gene: TRBJ2-7; D gene: NA; CDR3 protein: CASTTGGGSPYEQYF; CDR3 DNA: TGTGCCAGCACCACTGGAGGGGGTTCTCCCTACGAGCAGTACTTC
V gene: TRBV11-1; clone size: NA; J gene: TRBJ2-2; D gene: NA; CDR3 protein: CASSLALRDTGELFF; CDR3 DNA: TGTGCCAGCAGCTTAGCGCTGCGAGACACCGGGGAGCTGTTTTTT
V gene: TRBV29-1; clone size: NA; J gene: TRBJ1-2; D gene: NA; CDR3 protein: CSVREDSHRGGYTF; CDR3 DNA: TGCAGCGTTAGAGAAGACAGCCACCGCGGGGGCTACACCTTC
V gene: TRBV5-5; clone size: NA; J gene: TRBJ2-1; D gene: NA; CDR3 protein: CASSFIGNEQFF; CDR3 DNA: TGTGCCAGCAGCTTCATAGGGAATGAGCAGTTCTTC
V gene: TRBV12-3/TRBV12-4; clone size: NA; J gene: TRBJ2-5; D gene: NA; CDR3 protein: CASTQLVGTGTQYF; CDR3 DNA: TGTGCCAGCACCCAACTGGTCGGCACGGGGACCCAGTACTTC
V gene: TRBV28; clone size: many; J gene: TRBJ1-2; D gene: NA; CDR3 protein: CASSLAGQGGYTF; CDR3 DNA: TGTGCCAGCAGTTTAGCAGGGCAAGGGGGCTACACCTTC
V gene: TRBV3-1; clone size: NA; J gene: TRBJ2-3; D gene: NA; CDR3 protein: CASSQGRGWTDTQYF; CDR3 DNA: TGTGCCAGCAGCCAAGGGAGGGGTTGGACAGATACGCAGTATTTT
V gene: TRBV6-2/TRBV6-3; clone size: few; J gene: TRBJ2-1; D gene: NA; CDR3 protein: CASSYLAEGAGNEQFF; CDR3 DNA: TGTGCCAGCAGTTATCTAGCGGAGGGGGCTGGCAATGAGCAGTTCTTC
V gene: TRBV7-9; clone size: many; J gene: TRBJ2-3; D gene: TRBD1; CDR3 protein: CASSSRFGQGQDTQYF; CDR3 DNA: TGTGCCAGCAGCTCAAGGTTCGGACAGGGTCAAGATACGCAGTATTTT
V gene: TRBV19; clone size: NA; J gene: TRBJ2-5; D gene: NA; CDR3 protein: CASGQTKETQYF; CDR3 DNA: TGTGCCAGTGGCCAAACGAAGGAGACCCAGTACTTC
V gene: TRBV9; clone size: NA; J gene: TRBJ1-1; D gene: NA; CDR3 protein: CASSVGPGDTEAFF; CDR3 DNA: TGTGCCAGCAGCGTAGGTCCAGGGGACACTGAAGCTTTCTTT
V gene: TRBV12-3/TRBV12-4; clone size: few; J gene: TRBJ1-1; D gene: TRBD1; CDR3 protein: CASSLAGQGKTEAFF; CDR3 DNA: TGTGCCAGCAGTTTAGCCGGACAGGGAAAAACTGAAGCTTTCTTT
V gene: TRBV9; clone size: few; J gene: TRBJ1-1; D gene: NA; CDR3 protein: CASSANIRGAAFF; CDR3 DNA: TGTGCCAGCAGCGCAAATATCAGGGGTGCAGCTTTCTTT
V gene: TRBV28; clone size: many; J gene: TRBJ2-5; D gene: TRBD2; CDR3 protein: CASNSGQETQYF; CDR3 DNA: TGTGCCAGCAATAGCGGGCAAGAGACCCAGTACTTC
V gene: TRBV20-1; clone size: many; J gene: TRBJ1-2; D gene: NA; CDR3 protein: CSARGRDGYGYTF; CDR3 DNA: TGCAGTGCTAGAGGCCGGGACGGCTATGGCTACACCTTC
V gene: TRBV20-1; clone size: few; J gene: TRBJ2-5; D gene: NA; CDR3 protein: CSANLVGGDAETQYF; CDR3 DNA: TGCAGTGCTAACCTAGTAGGAGGGGATGCGGAGACCCAGTACTTC
V gene: TRBV28; clone size: NA; J gene: TRBJ1-1; D gene: NA; CDR3 protein: CASSFRGPKGAFF; CDR3 DNA: TGTGCCAGCAGTTTTCGAGGGCCAAAGGGAGCTTTCTTT
V gene: TRBV4-1; clone size: many; J gene: TRBJ2-7; D gene: TRBD1; CDR3 protein: CASSQYRDRAYEQYF; CDR3 DNA: TGCGCCAGCAGCCAGTACCGGGACAGGGCCTACGAGCAGTACTTC
V gene: TRBV20-1; clone size: many; J gene: TRBJ2-1; D gene: TRBD2; CDR3 protein: CSARDPGLARNEQFF; CDR3 DNA: TGCAGTGCTAGAGACCCCGGACTAGCACGAAATGAGCAGTTCTTC
V gene: TRBV6-2/TRBV6-3; clone size: NA; J gene: TRBJ2-5; D gene: TRBD2; CDR3 protein: CASGTMREDVTQYF; CDR3 DNA: TGTGCCAGCGGGACCATGCGGGAGGATGTGACCCAGTACTTC
V gene: TRBV19; clone size: few; J gene: TRBJ2-5; D gene: NA; CDR3 protein: CASSFPDVEETQYF; CDR3 DNA: TGTGCCAGTAGTTTTCCGGACGTAGAAGAGACCCAGTACTTC
V gene: TRBV11-3; clone size: many; J gene: TRBJ2-1; D gene: TRBD1; CDR3 protein: CASSRDRVFNEQFF; CDR3 DNA: TGTGCCAGCAGCCGGGACAGGGTCTTCAATGAGCAGTTCTTC
V gene: TRBV27; clone size: once; J gene: TRBJ2-7; D gene: NA; CDR3 protein: CASSFGLRSEQYF; CDR3 DNA: TGTGCCAGCAGTTTCGGCCTCCGGAGCGAGCAGTACTTC
V gene: TRBV12-3/TRBV12-4; clone size: many; J gene: TRBJ2-3; D gene: NA; CDR3 protein: CASSPPTGAADTQYF; CDR3 DNA: TGTGCCAGCAGTCCGCCGACGGGAGCGGCAGATACGCAGTATTTT
V gene: TRBV30; clone size: NA; J gene: TRBJ2-7; D gene: NA; CDR3 protein: CAWSDGQGKYF; CDR3 DNA: TGTGCCTGGAGTGACGGGCAGGGGAAGTACTTC
V gene: TRBV4-2; clone size: many; J gene: TRBJ2-3; D gene: TRBD2; CDR3 protein: CASSLSRGREGGADTQYF; CDR3 DNA: TGTGCCAGCAGCCTCTCTAGAGGGCGGGAGGGCGGCGCAGATACGCAGTATTTT
V gene: TRBV9; clone size: many; J gene: TRBJ2-5; D gene: TRBD2; CDR3 protein: CASSDGTSGGAQQETQYF; CDR3 DNA: TGTGCCAGCAGCGACGGGACTAGCGGGGGGGCGCAACAAGAGACCCAGTACTTC
V gene: TRBV9; clone size: many; J gene: TRBJ2-1; D gene: TRBD2; CDR3 protein: CASSVSLAGAYYNEQFF; CDR3 DNA: TGTGCCAGCAGCGTATCCCTAGCGGGAGCCTATTACAATGAGCAGTTCTTC
V gene: TRBV28; clone size: many; J gene: TRBJ2-1; D gene: NA; CDR3 protein: CASAGNNEQFF; CDR3 DNA: TGTGCCAGTGCGGGAAACAATGAGCAGTTCTTC